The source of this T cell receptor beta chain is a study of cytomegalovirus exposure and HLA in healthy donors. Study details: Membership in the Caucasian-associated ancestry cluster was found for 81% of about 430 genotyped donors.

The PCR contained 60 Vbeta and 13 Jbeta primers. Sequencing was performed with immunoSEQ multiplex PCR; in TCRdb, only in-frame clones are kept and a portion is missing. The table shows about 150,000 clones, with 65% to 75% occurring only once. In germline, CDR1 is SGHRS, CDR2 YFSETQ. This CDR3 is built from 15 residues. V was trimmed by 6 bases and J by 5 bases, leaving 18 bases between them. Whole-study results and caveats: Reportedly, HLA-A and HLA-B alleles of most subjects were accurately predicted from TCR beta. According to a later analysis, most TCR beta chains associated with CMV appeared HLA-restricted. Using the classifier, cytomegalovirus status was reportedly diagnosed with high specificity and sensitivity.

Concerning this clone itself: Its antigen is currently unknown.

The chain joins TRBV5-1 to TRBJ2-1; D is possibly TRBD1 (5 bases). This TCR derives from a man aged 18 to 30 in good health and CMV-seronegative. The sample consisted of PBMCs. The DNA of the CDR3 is TGCGCCAGCACCCCGAATCCCCACAGGAACAATGAGCAGTTCTTC. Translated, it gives CASTPNPHRNNEQFF.